The clone carrying this T cell receptor (beta chain) was detected many times. J lost 2 bases, V lost 2 bases, and 2 bases had no gene match. Germline CDR1 and CDR2: SGHRS and YFSETQ. The CDR3 runs to 15 residues. TCRdb re-called the 5' RACE reads through MiXCR, storing one row per CDR3 protein. There are 200,000 to 300,000 distinct CDR3 sequences in the sample; roughly a quarter occur only once, and around 0.64% lies in the top ten. This sample was included in a study of CD8 T cells in ankylosing spondylitis. This chain joins TRBV5-1 and TRBJ2-1; 9 bases align to TRBD1. The receptor was isolated from a male donor with ankylosing spondylitis or in good health (not recorded which). Source material: blood, either unsorted or a sorted T cell fraction (not recorded which). The CDR3 reads CASSFGQGTYNEQFF. CDR3 bases: TGCGCCAGCAGCTTCGGACAGGGGACCTACAATGAGCAGTTCTTC.